This is a list of T cell receptor beta chains from one sample in a study of OX40 agonist ivuxolimab in advanced cancers. Assay used: immunoSEQ multiplex PCR; TCRdb lists only in-frame clones, some missing. This table holds approximately 89,000 clones, around 88% found once. This material consisted of CD4+ or CD8+ T cells sorted from blood, taken in a trial of the OX40 agonist ivuxolimab. The receptor set was obtained from an adult with an advanced solid tumor such as melanoma, head and neck, liver or kidney cancer. CDR3s include the opening cysteine and the closing phenylalanine or tryptophan. A D gene is named only where the DNA matches it firmly. Clone sizes are given selectively: once, few, many, or a class where the clone is expanded.

j_call clone_size v_call d_call cdr3_nt cdr3_aa
TRBJ2-5 NA TRBV7-2 TRBD2 TGTGCCAGCAGCTTAAGTGGACTAGTTGAAGAGACCCAGTACTTC CASSLSGLVEETQYF
TRBJ2-4 few TRBV19 TRBD2 TGTGCCAGTAGAAATTCCGGGACTAGCGGGAGCAGGCAGTACTTC CASRNSGTSGSRQYF
TRBJ2-1 NA TRBV28 NA TGTGCCAGCAGTGAGCGAAGCGCGTACTCCTACAATGAGCAGTTCTTC CASSERSAYSYNEQFF
TRBJ2-7 once TRBV5-1 NA TGCGCCAGCAGCTTGGGGGTTGCGGACGAGCAGTACTTC CASSLGVADEQYF
TRBJ2-7 NA TRBV28 NA TGTGCCAGCAGTGGACTTCCTCCCTACGAGCAGTACTTC CASSGLPPYEQYF
TRBJ2-3 few TRBV7-2 NA TGTGCCAGCAGCTTATTTTCGGGCCGCACAGATACGCAGTATTTT CASSLFSGRTDTQYF
TRBJ2-7 NA TRBV11-1 NA TGTGCCAGCACCAGGTCCAGGGGTAATTACGAGCAGTACTTC CASTRSRGNYEQYF
TRBJ2-3 NA TRBV6-6 TRBD1 TGTGACGATATGGAGGACGGGACAGGGGTCCAAGATACGCAGTATTTT CDDMEDGTGVQDTQYF
TRBJ1-4 few TRBV2 NA TGTGCCAGCAGGTCGCGTGGCGAGAGTGAAAAACTGTTTTTT CASRSRGESEKLFF
TRBJ2-2 NA TRBV7-2 TRBD1 TGTGCCAGCAGCGTCAGACAGGGATCCGGCACCGGGGAGCTGTTTTTT CASSVRQGSGTGELFF
TRBJ1-5 NA TRBV27 NA TGTGCCAGCAGTTTACAGGGGAATCAGCCCCAGCATTTT CASSLQGNQPQHF
TRBJ2-5 once TRBV7-9 TRBD1 TGTGCCAGCAGTTTTGACAGGGGGCGGGAGACCCAGTACTTC CASSFDRGRETQYF
TRBJ1-1 once TRBV7-2 TRBD1 TGTGCCAGCGGGGGACAGAGGAACACTGAAGCTTTCTTT CASGGQRNTEAFF
TRBJ1-2 NA TRBV30 NA TGTGCCTGGAGTGTACTCAGGGGCGACTATGGCTACACCTTC CAWSVLRGDYGYTF
TRBJ2-5 NA TRBV5-1 NA TGCGCCAGCAGCTTGGGTGGGCAAGAGACCCAGTACTTC CASSLGGQETQYF
TRBJ2-2 NA TRBV7-8 TRBD1 TGTGCCAGCAGCACACGACAGGGGAGCGGCGGGGAGCTGTTTTTT CASSTRQGSGGELFF
TRBJ2-1 NA TRBV7-9 TRBD2 TGTGCCAGCAGCCTAGACAGGACTAGCGAGGAAAGATTCTTC CASSLDRTSEERFF
TRBJ2-1 NA TRBV7-9 TRBD2 TGTGCCAGCAGCCCGAGGACTAGCGGGATGGTCCTGTTCTTC CASSPRTSGMVLFF
TRBJ2-6 NA TRBV4-2 NA TGTGCCAGCAGCCCCCTCTCTGGGGCCAACGTCCTGACTTTC CASSPLSGANVLTF
TRBJ1-1 once TRBV28 NA TGTGCCAGCAGTAGCCGCGTAGGGGTGGCCACTGAAGCTTTCTTT CASSSRVGVATEAFF
TRBJ2-2 NA TRBV7-3 TRBD2 TGTGCCAGCAGCTTACAGGCTAGCGGGAGCTCCGGGGAGCTGTTTTTT CASSLQASGSSGELFF
TRBJ2-3 NA TRBV9 NA TGTGCCAGCGGCCTCACAGATACGCAGTATTTT CASGLTDTQYF
TRBJ2-2 NA TRBV27 TRBD2 TGTGCCAGCGTACTAGCGGGAGACGGGGAGCTGTTTTTT CASVLAGDGELFF